The 5 T cell receptor beta chains below all came from one sample that was sequenced in a study of blood T cell repertoires in COVID-19. Measured with immunoSEQ multiplex PCR; TCRdb has only the in-frame clones, and not every one. Among 200,000 to 250,000 clones, around 82% were seen once, and the ten largest hold 4% to 6%. Sequencing was performed on peripheral blood. The source of these receptors is a woman older than 75 with active or convalescent COVID-19.

The chain couples TRBV7-2 to TRBJ2-1, with a tentative D call TRBD2 (6 bases). V was trimmed by 5 bases and J by 3 bases, leaving 14 bases between them. The CDR3 has 15 residues. From germline, CDR1 is SGHTA and CDR2 FQGNSA. The CDR3 here is CASSPAGTGYNEQFF. The CDR3 nucleotides are TGTGCCAGCAGCCCTGCCGGGACTGGCTACAATGAGCAGTTCTTC.

This chain joins TRBV7-8 and TRBJ1-1; 7 bases are a match to TRBD1. Germline loops: CDR1 SGHVS, CDR2 FQNEAQ. Unmatched junction bases numbered 7, after V lost 1 base and J lost 5 bases. This CDR3 spans 15 amino acids. The CDR3 DNA follows: TGTGCCAGCAGCTTAGGGTTTACAGGGGTTACTGAAGCTTTCTTT. It is translated as CASSLGFTGVTEAFF.

The rearrangement uses TRBV7-9 and TRBJ2-2; D remains unclear. Looked up from germline, CDR1 is SEHNR and CDR2 is FQNEAQ (reference sequence). Trimming took 3 bases from V and 4 from J, leaving 9 bases between them. The CDR3 length is 14 residues. The CDR3 sequence is CASSLLSSTGELFF. CDR3 sequence (DNA): TGTGCCAGCAGCTTGCTCAGTTCCACCGGGGAGCTGTTTTTT.

The chain uses TRBV5-1 and TRBJ1-2; D might be TRBD1 (6 bases). Per the germline V gene, CDR1 is SGHRS and CDR2 is YFSETQ. This CDR3 is built from 13 residues. Trimming stripped 6 bases from V and 8 bases from J, with 17 bases between. The CDR3 loop is CASTLDSFSGYTF. The CDR3 nucleotides read TGCGCCAGCACCCTGGACAGTTTTAGCGGCTACACCTTC.

The CDR3 here is CASSKDRGGGYTF. In DNA, the CDR3 is TGTGCCAGCAGCAAGGACAGGGGAGGTGGCTACACCTTC. This rearrangement joins TRBV2 to TRBJ1-2, with 9 bases matching TRBD1. The J segment lost 7 bases and the V segment lost 6 bases, leaving 6 bases of the junction unmatched. The CDR3 extends over 13 amino acids. Germline V gene sequence: CDR1 SNHLY, CDR2 FYNNEI.